Below, 11 T cell receptor beta chains from the same sample are listed, as sequenced in a study of T cells in Graves' hyperthyroidism and ophthalmopathy. Amplification targeted TCR beta CDR3 regions from RNA transcripts. Carried out on the TCR CDR3, a first-round RT-PCR used the HTBI primer set. Via MiXCR, TCRdb re-called the multiplex PCR reads, giving one row per CDR3 protein. The sample has 660,000 or so distinct CDR3 sequences; about 45% are singletons. The sequenced sample consisted of peripheral blood or thyroid tissue (not recorded which). These receptor sequences come from an adult man with Graves' disease, either hyperthyroidism or ophthalmopathy (not recorded which).

This clonotype has a count of ten or more. V usage is TRBV7-6 and J usage is TRBJ1-1; D is undetermined. CDR3 size: 13 residues. Germline V lookup: CDR1 SGHVS, CDR2 FNYEAQ. V lost 1 base, J lost 8 bases, and 11 bases lay in between. This chain's CDR3 is CASSLDLSSEAFF. For the CDR3, the DNA is TGTGCCAGCAGCTTAGATCTGTCATCCGAAGCTTTCTTT.

The chain combines TRBV12-5 with TRBJ2-7; unclear D gene. The V end lost 6 bases, the J end lost 5 bases, and 8 bases lay between the germline ends. The CDR3 spans 11 residues. The germline V gene has CDR1 LGHNT and CDR2 FRNRAP. DNA of the CDR3: TGTGCTAGTGGCCTAGAAGACGAGCAGTACTTC. It yields the protein CASGLEDEQYF.

The rearrangement uses TRBV7-6 and TRBJ1-4; D is uncertain. This CDR3 contains 16 residues. Germline assignment: CDR1 SGHVS and CDR2 FNYEAQ. Between the trimmed V and J ends, which lost 5 bases and 2 bases, there was a span of 15 bases. DNA of the CDR3: TGTGCCAGCAGCCAAGATAACCAGGTTACTAATGAAAAACTGTTTTTT. It specifies CASSQDNQVTNEKLFF.

The V and J genes are TRBV5-1 and TRBJ1-1; D is unresolved. This CDR3 is 13 amino acids long. The V gene lost 5 bases and the J gene lost 4 bases, with 12 bases spanning the gap. Looked up from germline, CDR1 is SGHRS and CDR2 is YFSETQ. As DNA, the CDR3 is TGCGCCAGCAGAGCAGACATGAGCACTGAAGCTTTCTTT. Protein product: CASRADMSTEAFF.

The V call is TRBV5-4, the J call TRBJ1-1; 7 positions agree with TRBD1. The ends lost 2 bases at V and 5 bases at J; junction bases unmatched: 9. The CDR3 runs to 15 residues. Germline CDR1 and CDR2: SGHNT and YYREEE (reference sequence). In nucleotides, the CDR3 is TGTGCCAGCAGCTTCCGGGACAGCGTTGGGACTGAAGCTTTCTTT. It translates to CASSFRDSVGTEAFF.

This clonotype was found many times. The chain is built from TRBV7-3 and TRBJ1-1; perhaps TRBD1 as D (6 bases). CDR3 length: 13 amino acids. Trimming removed 5 bases from V and 10 bases from J, with 17 bases in between. Germline V gene sequence: CDR1 SGHTA, CDR2 FQGTGA. The CDR3 loop reads CASSEQGGSSAFF. Here the CDR3 DNA reads TGTGCCAGCAGCGAACAGGGTGGGAGTTCAGCTTTCTTT.

This chain joins TRBV6-1 and TRBJ1-4; perhaps TRBD1 as D (5 bases). With 2 bases removed from V and 13 bases from J, the gap between germline ends came to 20 bases. The CDR3 runs to 15 residues. Germline V gene lookup returns CDR1 MNHNS and CDR2 SASEGT. DNA of the CDR3: TGTGCCAGCAGTGAAAGGTGGGACGGGGCTTCTGGACTGTTTTTT. Encoded protein: CASSERWDGASGLFF.

The chain carries TRBV2 and TRBJ1-6; perhaps TRBD1 as D (6 bases). The germline CDR1 and CDR2 sequences are SNHLY and FYNNEI. The germline V and J ends were trimmed by 3 bases and 8 bases, with 11 bases remaining between them. The CDR3 consists of 14 residues. The CDR3 nucleotides are TGTGCCAGCAGTGATCGGGGGGCTTATTCACCCCTCCACTTT. It encodes CASSDRGAYSPLHF.

The chain links TRBV11-3 to TRBJ2-7; D is perhaps TRBD1 or TRBD2 (5 bases each). Germline V gives CDR1 SGHNT, CDR2 YENEEA. Trimming took 8 bases from V and 9 from J, leaving 20 bases between them. The CDR3 contains 13 residues. CDR3 DNA sequence: TGTGCCAGCTCACCACCGGGGCAGACGGTGCAGTACTTC. The encoded protein is CASSPPGQTVQYF.

This clonotype has a count of ten or more. The rearrangement links TRBV11-3 to TRBJ2-7; the D gene could be TRBD1 or TRBD2 (5 bases each). V shed 3 bases and J shed 7 bases, with 16 bases lying between them. This CDR3 comprises 14 residues. Germline V gene data show CDR1 as SGHNT and CDR2 as YENEEA. The CDR3 sequence is CASSLVGTGIEQYF. For the CDR3, the DNA is TGTGCCAGCAGCTTGGTCGGGACCGGAATAGAGCAGTACTTC.

The J gene is TRBJ1-6, the V gene TRBV25-1, with a possible D match to TRBD1 (5 bases). V dropped 11 bases and J dropped 8 bases, with 13 bases sitting between them. The CDR3 covers 12 residues. Germline-derived CDR1 and CDR2 are MGHDK and SYGVNS. The CDR3 sequence is CARWGADSPLHF. Here the CDR3 DNA reads TGTGCCCGGTGGGGCGCGGATTCACCCCTCCACTTT. The variable domain in full, with the rest retrieved from reference TRBV25-1 and TRBJ1-6, is EADIYQTPRYLVIGTGKKITLECSQTMGHDKMYWYQQDPGMELHLIHYSYGVNSTEKGDLSSESTVSRIRTEHFPLTLESARPSHTSQYLCARWGADSPLHFGNGTRLTVT.